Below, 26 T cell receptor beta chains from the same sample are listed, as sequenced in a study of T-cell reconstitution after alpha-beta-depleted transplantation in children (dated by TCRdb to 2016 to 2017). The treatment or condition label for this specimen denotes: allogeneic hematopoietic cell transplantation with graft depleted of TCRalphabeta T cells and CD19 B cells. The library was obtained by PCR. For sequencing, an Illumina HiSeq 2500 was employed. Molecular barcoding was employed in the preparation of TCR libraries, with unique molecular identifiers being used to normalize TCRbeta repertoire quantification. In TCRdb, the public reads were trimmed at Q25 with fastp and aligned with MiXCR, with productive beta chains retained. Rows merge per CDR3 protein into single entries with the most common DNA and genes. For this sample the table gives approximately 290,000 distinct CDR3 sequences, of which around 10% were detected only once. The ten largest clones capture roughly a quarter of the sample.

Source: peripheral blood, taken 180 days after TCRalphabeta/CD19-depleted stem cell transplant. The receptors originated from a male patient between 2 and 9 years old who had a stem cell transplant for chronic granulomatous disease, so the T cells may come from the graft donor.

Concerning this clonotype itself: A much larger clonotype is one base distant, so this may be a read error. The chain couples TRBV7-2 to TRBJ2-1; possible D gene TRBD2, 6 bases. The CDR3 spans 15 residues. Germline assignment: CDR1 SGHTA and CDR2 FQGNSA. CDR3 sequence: CAGSTARGTNNEQFF. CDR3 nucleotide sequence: TGTGCCGGCAGCACAGCACGCGGGACCAACAATGAGCAGTTCTTC.

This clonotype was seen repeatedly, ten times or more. The CDR3 loop reads CASSWTPAESTGELFF. The DNA for the CDR3 is TGCGCCAGCAGCTGGACCCCAGCGGAGAGCACCGGGGAGCTGTTTTTT. The rearrangement links TRBV5-1 to TRBJ2-2, with D possibly TRBD2 on 5 matching bases. Trimming removed 3 bases from V and 4 bases from J, with 16 bases in between. The germline gives CDR1 SGHRS, CDR2 YFSETQ. The CDR3 loop spans 16 amino acids.

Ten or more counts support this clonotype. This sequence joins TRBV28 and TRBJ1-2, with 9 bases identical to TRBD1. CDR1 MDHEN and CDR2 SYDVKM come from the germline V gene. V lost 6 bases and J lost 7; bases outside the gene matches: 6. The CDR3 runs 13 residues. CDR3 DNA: TGTGCCAGCAGCGGGGACAGGGACGGTGGCTACACCTTC. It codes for CASSGDRDGGYTF.

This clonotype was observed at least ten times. The CDR3 coding sequence is TGCAGTGCCACCCCGGGACCGATTTGGGGTGTGTCGACCGGGGAGCTGTTTTTT. Residues: CSATPGPIWGVSTGELFF. The chain joins TRBV20-1 to TRBJ2-2, with D perhaps TRBD1 or TRBD2 (5 bases each). Germline assignment: CDR1 DFQATT and CDR2 SNEGSKA (reference sequence). This CDR3 contains 18 residues. Trimming took 6 bases from V and 5 from J, leaving 28 bases between them.

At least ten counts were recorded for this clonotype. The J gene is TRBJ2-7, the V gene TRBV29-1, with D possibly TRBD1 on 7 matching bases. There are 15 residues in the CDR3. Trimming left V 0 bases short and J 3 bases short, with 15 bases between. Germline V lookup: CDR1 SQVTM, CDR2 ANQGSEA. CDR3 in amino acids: CSVEDMGQGGYEQYF. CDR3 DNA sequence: TGCAGCGTTGAAGATATGGGCCAGGGGGGCTACGAGCAGTACTTC.

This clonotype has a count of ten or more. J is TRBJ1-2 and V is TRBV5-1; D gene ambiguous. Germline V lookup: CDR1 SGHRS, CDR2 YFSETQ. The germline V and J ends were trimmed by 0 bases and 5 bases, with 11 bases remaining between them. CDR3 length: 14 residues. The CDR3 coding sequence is TGCGCCAGCAGCTTGGCCCAGGCCTTTTATGGCTACACCTTC. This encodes CASSLAQAFYGYTF.

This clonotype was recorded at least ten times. CDR3 in amino acids: CASSNGQGGVGEQYF. DNA for the CDR3: TGTGCCAGCAGTAATGGACAGGGTGGGGTCGGAGAGCAGTACTTC. The chain employs TRBV6-2 or TRBV6-3 and TRBJ2-7, with 8 nucleotides matching TRBD1. The junction had 13 bases not matched to a gene; V was cut back by 5 bases and J by 7 bases. CDR1 is MNHEY and CDR2 is SVGEGT in the germline V gene. The CDR3 covers 15 residues.

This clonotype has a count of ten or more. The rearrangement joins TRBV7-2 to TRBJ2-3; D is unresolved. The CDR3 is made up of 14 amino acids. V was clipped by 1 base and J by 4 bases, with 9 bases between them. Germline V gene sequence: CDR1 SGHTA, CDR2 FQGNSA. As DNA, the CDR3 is TGTGCCAGCAGCTTAGTCGTCTTATCAGATACGCAGTATTTT. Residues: CASSLVVLSDTQYF.

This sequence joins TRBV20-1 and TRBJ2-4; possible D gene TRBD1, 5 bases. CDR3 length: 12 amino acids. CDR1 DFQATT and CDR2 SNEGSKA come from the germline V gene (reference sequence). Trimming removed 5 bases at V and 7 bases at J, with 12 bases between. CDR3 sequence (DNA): TGCAGTGCTTCAGGGTTTCGGAACATTCAGTACTTC. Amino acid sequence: CSASGFRNIQYF.

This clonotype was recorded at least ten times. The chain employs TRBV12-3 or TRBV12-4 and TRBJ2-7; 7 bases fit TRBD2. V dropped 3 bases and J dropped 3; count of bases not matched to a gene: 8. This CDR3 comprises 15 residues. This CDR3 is CASSLGGVANYEQYF. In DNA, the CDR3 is TGTGCCAGCAGTTTGGGAGGGGTAGCCAACTACGAGCAGTACTTC.

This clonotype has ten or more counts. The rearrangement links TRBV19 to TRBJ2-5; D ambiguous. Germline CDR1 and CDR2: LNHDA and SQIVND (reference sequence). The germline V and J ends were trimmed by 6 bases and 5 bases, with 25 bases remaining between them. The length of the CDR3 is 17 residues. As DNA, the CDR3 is TGTGCCAGTAGCCCCCTTACGAAATCTATTGTGACGGAGACCCAGTACTTC. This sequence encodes CASSPLTKSIVTETQYF.

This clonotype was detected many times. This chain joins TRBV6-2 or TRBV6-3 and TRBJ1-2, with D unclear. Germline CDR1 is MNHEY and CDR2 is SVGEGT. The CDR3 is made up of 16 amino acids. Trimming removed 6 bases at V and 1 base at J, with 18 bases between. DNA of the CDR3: TGTGCCAGCAGCCCGGCCCTACTCGCTCTTAACTATGGCTACACCTTC. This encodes CASSPALLALNYGYTF.

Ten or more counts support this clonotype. The CDR3 region is CASSFGVTGELFF. CDR3 nucleotides: TGTGCCAGCAGTTTTGGGGTCACCGGGGAGCTGTTTTTT. V gene TRBV28 combines with J gene TRBJ2-2, with D unclear. Germline lookup yields CDR1 MDHEN and CDR2 SYDVKM. The V gene lost 3 bases and the J gene lost 4 bases, with 6 bases spanning the gap. The CDR3 is 13 residues long.

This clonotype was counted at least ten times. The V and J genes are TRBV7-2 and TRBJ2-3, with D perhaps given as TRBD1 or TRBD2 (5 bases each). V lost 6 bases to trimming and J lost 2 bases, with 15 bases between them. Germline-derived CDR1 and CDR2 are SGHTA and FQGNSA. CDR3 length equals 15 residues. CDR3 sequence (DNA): TGTGCCAGCAGGTCCGGGACCCATAACACAGATACGCAGTATTTT. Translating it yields CASRSGTHNTDTQYF.

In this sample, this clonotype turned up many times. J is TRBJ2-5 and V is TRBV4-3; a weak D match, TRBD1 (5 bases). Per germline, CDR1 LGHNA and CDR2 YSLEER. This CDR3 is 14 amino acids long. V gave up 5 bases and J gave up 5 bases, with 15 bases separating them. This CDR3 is CASSASWGRETQYF. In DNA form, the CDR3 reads TGCGCCAGCAGCGCCTCTTGGGGCAGGGAGACCCAGTACTTC.

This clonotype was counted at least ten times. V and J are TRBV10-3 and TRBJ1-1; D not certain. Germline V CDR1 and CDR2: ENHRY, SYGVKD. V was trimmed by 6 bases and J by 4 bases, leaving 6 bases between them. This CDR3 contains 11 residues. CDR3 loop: CAIRGGTEAFF. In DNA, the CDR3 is TGTGCCATCAGGGGAGGCACTGAAGCTTTCTTT.

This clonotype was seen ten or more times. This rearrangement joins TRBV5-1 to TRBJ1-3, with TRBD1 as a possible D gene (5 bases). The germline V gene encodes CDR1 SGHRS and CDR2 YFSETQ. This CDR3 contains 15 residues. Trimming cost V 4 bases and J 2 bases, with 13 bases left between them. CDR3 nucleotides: TGCGCCAGCAGCCTGGGGGGAATCGCTGGAAACACCATATATTTT. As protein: CASSLGGIAGNTIYF.

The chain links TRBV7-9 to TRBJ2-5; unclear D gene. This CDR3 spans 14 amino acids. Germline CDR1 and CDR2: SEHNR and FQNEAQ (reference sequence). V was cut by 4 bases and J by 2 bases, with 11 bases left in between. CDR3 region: CASSYLQPQETQYF. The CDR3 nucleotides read TGTGCCAGCAGCTATCTACAGCCACAAGAGACCCAGTACTTC.

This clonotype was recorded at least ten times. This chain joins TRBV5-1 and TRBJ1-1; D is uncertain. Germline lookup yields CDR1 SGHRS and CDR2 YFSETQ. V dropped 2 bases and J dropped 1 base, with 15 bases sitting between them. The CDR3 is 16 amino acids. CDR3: CASSFVAGGSNTEAFF. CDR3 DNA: TGCGCCAGCAGCTTTGTAGCAGGTGGATCGAACACTGAAGCTTTCTTT.

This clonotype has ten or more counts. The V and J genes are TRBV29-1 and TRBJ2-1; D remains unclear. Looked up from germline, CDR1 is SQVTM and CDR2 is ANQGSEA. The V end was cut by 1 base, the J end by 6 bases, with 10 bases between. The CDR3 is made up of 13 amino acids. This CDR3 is CSVEVGRLNEQFF. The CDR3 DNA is TGCAGCGTTGAAGTCGGGCGGCTCAATGAGCAGTTCTTC.

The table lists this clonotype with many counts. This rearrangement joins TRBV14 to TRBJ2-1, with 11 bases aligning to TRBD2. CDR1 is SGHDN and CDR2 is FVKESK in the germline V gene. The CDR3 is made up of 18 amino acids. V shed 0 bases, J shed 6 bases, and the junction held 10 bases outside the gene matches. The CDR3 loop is CASSQERRASGRFNEQFF. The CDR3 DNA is TGTGCCAGCAGCCAAGAGAGAAGAGCTAGCGGGAGGTTCAATGAGCAGTTCTTC.

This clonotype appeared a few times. The CDR3 nucleotides are TGTGCCAGCAGCCCAGGTGGCACTTCTGGAAACACCATATATTTT. Its protein is CASSPGGTSGNTIYF. The chain links TRBV28 to TRBJ1-3; D call uncertain. Germline V gene lookup returns CDR1 MDHEN and CDR2 SYDVKM. Deletions cut 6 bases from V and 1 base from J, with 13 bases between. The CDR3 is 15 amino acids.

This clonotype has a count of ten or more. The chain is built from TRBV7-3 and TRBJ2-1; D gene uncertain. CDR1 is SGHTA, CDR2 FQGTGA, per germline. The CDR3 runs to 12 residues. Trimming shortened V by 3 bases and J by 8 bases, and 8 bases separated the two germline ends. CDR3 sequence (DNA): TGTGCCAGCAGCTTCCTCGGACATGAGCAGTTCTTC. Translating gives CASSFLGHEQFF. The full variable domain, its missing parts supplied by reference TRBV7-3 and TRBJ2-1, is GAGVSQTPSNKVTEKGKYVELRCDPISGHTALYWYRQSLGQGPEFLIYFQGTGAADDSGLPNDRFFAVRPEGSVSTLKIQRTERGDSAVYLCASSFLGHEQFFGPGTRLTVL.

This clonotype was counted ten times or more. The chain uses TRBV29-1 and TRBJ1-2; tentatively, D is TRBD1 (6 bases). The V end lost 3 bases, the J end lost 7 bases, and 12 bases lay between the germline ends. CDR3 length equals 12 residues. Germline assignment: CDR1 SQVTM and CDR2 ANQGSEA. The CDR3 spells CSVEMGAPGYTF. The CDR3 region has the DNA TGCAGCGTTGAGATGGGGGCGCCTGGCTACACCTTC.

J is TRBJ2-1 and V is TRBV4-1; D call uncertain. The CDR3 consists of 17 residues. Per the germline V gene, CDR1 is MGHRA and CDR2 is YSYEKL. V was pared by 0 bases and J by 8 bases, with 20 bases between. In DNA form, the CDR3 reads TGCGCCAGCAGCCAAGAAGCTACGGGCCGTAAGAGCGATGAGCAGTTCTTC. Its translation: CASSQEATGRKSDEQFF.

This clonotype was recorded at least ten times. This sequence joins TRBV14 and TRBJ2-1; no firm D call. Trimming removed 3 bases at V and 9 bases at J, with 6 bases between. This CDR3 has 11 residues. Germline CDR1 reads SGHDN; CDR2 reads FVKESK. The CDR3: CASSHGVEQFF. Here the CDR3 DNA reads TGTGCCAGCAGCCATGGGGTTGAGCAGTTCTTC. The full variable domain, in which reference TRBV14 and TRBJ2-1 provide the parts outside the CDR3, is EAGVTQFPSHSVIEKGQTVTLRCDPISGHDNLYWYRRVMGKEIKFLLHFVKESKQDESGMPNNRFLAERTGGTYSTLKVQPAELEDSGVYFCASSHGVEQFFGPGTRLTVL.